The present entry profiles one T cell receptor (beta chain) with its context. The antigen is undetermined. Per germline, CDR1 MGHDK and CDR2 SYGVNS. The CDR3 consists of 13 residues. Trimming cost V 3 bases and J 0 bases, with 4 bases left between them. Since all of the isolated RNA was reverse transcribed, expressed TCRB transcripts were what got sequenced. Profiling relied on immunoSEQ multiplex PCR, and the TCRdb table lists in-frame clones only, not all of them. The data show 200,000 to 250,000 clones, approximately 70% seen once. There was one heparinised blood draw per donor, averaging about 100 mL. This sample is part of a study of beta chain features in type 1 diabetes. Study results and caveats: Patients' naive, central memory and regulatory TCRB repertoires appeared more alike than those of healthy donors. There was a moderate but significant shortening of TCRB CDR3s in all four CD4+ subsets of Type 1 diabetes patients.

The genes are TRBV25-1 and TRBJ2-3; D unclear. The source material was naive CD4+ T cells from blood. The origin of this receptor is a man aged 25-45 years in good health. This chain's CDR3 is CASSDPSTDTQYF. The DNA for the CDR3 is TGTGCCAGCAGTGATCCTAGCACAGATACGCAGTATTTT.